This T cell receptor beta chain was sequenced during a study of siplizumab effects on memory and regulatory T cells. Libraries were prepared by immunoSEQ multiplex PCR; TCRdb keeps only in-frame clonotypes and omits some of them. The sample has about 110,000 clones, around nine tenths seen once; the top ten hold approximately 1.3%. The germline V gene encodes CDR1 LGHNA and CDR2 YNFKEQ. V shed 1 base and J shed 2 bases, with 12 bases lying between them. The CDR3 sequence is 17 residues long. The sequence came from a human donor in good health. Input material: CD4+ T cells sorted from blood. The V call is TRBV4-2, the J call TRBJ2-6; D ambiguous. The CDR3 bases are TGTGCCAGCAGCCAAGGGGATGTGAGTACTGGGGCCAACGTCCTGACTTTC. Its protein is CASSQGDVSTGANVLTF.